This T cell receptor (beta chain) is drawn from a study of cytomegalovirus exposure and HLA in healthy donors. This clone was seen more than once but under ten times. Its target is unknown. V was clipped by 6 bases and J by 4 bases; unmatched bases: 7. The CDR3 extends over 15 amino acids. Germline V CDR1 and CDR2: ENHRY, SYGVKD. Overall study results and limits: Most of the TCR beta V segments (in an earlier analysis) were productive either about 87% or about 30% of the time. It was assumed in the presence/absence analyses that sequencing depth was roughly uniform across donors.

PCR primers comprised 60 Vbeta and 13 Jbeta primers. Assay: immunoSEQ multiplex PCR; the TCRdb copy retains only in-frame clones and omits some. The sample has about 140,000 clones, 80% seen once; the top ten hold roughly 2%. Sequenced: PBMCs. This clonotype originated in a man aged 25 to 40 in good health and CMV-seronegative. The chain has TRBV10-3 and TRBJ1-2; the match to TRBD1 covers 11 bases. CDR3 sequence (DNA): TGTGCCATCAGCCCTACCGGGACAGGGGGCTATGGCTACACCTTC. Its protein is CAISPTGTGGYGYTF.